This T cell receptor (beta chain) came from a study of T cell responses to AZD1222 COVID-19 vaccine. Across the study: Combined were second doses at about 4 or about 12 weeks.

General observations from the study: Sampling captured repertoires only after the peak T cell response. Donors, mostly white British, included more females; clonal diversity was possibly underestimated. Spike-specific TCR breadth and depth went up after people got two AZD1222 doses.

Note on this clone: Its antigen is still unknown.

Germline V gene sequence: CDR1 MNHEY, CDR2 SVGAGI. The CDR3 is 15 amino acids. V lost 7 bases to trimming and J lost 7 bases, with 22 bases between them. Libraries were prepared by immunoSEQ multiplex PCR; TCRdb keeps only in-frame clonotypes and omits some of them. The sample includes around 100,000 clones, about 91% seen only once; the top ten take roughly a sixth. The starting material was peripheral blood, obtained on day 0 of AZD1222 vaccination. The rearrangement uses TRBV6-5 and TRBJ1-1; D possibly corresponds to TRBD1 (6 bases). The TCR sequence derives from an adult in good health. This chain's CDR3 is CASNPGGSRFIEAFF. As DNA, the CDR3 is TGTGCCAGCAACCCGGGGGGCAGCCGTTTTATTGAAGCTTTCTTT.